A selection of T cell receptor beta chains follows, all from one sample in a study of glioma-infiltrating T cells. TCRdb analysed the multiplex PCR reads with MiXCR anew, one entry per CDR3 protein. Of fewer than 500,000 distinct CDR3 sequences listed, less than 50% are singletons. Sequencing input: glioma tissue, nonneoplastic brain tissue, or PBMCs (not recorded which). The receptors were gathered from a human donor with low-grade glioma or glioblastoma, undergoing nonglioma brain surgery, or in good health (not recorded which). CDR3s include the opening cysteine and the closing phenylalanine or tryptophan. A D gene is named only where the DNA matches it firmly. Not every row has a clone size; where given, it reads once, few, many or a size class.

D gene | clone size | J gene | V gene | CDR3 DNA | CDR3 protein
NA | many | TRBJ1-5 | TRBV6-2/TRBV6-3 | TGTGCCAGCAGTTACGGTGAGGCGAGTCAGCCCCAGCATTTT | CASSYGEASQPQHF
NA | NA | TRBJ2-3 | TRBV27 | TGTGCCAGCAGCCCGGGGGTCCTAGCGCCCCCAGATACGCAGTATTTT | CASSPGVLAPPDTQYF
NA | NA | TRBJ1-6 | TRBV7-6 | TGTGCCAGCAGCCCCCCACCCTCCGGCTCACCCCTCCACTTT | CASSPPPSGSPLHF
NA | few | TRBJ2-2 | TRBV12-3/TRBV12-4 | TGTGCCAGCAGTTCTGGAGACGGTACGAACACCGGGGAGCTGTTTTTT | CASSSGDGTNTGELFF
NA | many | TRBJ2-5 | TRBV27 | TGTGCCAGCAGCCGTATTATTCCTCTGGCGGGAAGACAAGAGACCCAGTACTTC | CASSRIIPLAGRQETQYF
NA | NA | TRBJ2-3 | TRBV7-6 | TGTGCCAGCAGCTTAAGGGCGGGAAGGCCCGTAGATACGCAGTATTTT | CASSLRAGRPVDTQYF
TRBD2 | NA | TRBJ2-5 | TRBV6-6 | TGTGCCAGCAGTTACTCGCCCGGGAGGGGACATCACCAAGAGACCCAGTACTTC | CASSYSPGRGHHQETQYF
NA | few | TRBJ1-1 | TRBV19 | TGTGCCAGTACCTCGGGTTTCCATACTGGCACTGAAGCTTTCTTT | CASTSGFHTGTEAFF
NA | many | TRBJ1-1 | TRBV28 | TGTGCCAGCAGTTTCGGGCAGGGTGAAGCTTTCTTT | CASSFGQGEAFF
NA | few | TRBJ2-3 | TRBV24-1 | TGTGCCACCAGTGACCCAAGGGTTTATACGCAGTATTTT | CATSDPRVYTQYF
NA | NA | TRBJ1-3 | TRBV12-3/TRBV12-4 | TGTGCCAGCAGTATAAACTCTGGAAACACCATATATTTT | CASSINSGNTIYF
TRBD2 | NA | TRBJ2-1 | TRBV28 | TGTGCCAGCTGGGGGACTAGCGGGAGGACACCACTTAACAATGAGCAGTTCTTC | CASWGTSGRTPLNNEQFF
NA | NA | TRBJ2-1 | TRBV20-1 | TGCAGTGCTATCTCCGGGAGTTGGTACAATGAGCAGTTCTTC | CSAISGSWYNEQFF
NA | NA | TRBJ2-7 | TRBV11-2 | TGTGCCAGCAGCCCACAGGGATGGCCCTACGAGCAGTACTTC | CASSPQGWPYEQYF
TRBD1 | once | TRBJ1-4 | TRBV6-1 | TGTGTTAGCAGTTCCGGGACAGGTTCTAATGAAAAACTGTTTTTT | CVSSSGTGSNEKLFF
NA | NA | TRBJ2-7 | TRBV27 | TGTGCCAGCAGTCCACGACTCGGCGTCGGTTCCTACGAGCAGTACTTC | CASSPRLGVGSYEQYF
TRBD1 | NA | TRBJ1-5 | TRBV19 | TGTGCCAGTAGTATCCGGGACAGCAATCGGCCCCAGCATTTT | CASSIRDSNRPQHF
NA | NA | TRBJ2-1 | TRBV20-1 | TGCAGTGCTAGAGATCAGTGGGACAACTACAATGAGCAGTTCTTC | CSARDQWDNYNEQFF
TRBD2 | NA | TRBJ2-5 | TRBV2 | TGTGCCAGCAGTGTCAGGAGCGGGAGTAGGCAGACCCAGTACTTC | CASSVRSGSRQTQYF
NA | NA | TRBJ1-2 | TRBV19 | TGTGCCAGTAGTATAGCTCAGGGGAGGCTTTACTATGGCTACACCTTC | CASSIAQGRLYYGYTF
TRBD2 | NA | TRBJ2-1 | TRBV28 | TGTGCCAGCAGTTTGTTAAGACTAGCGGGAGTGTCCAATGAGCAGTTCTTC | CASSLLRLAGVSNEQFF
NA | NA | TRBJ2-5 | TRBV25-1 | TGTGCCAGCAGTGAATATCAGGGTTCGGACGAGACCCAGTACTTC | CASSEYQGSDETQYF
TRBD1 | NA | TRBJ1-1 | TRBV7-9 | TGTGCCAGCAGCACCAGGGGGGTTGGCACTGAAGCTTTCTTT | CASSTRGVGTEAFF
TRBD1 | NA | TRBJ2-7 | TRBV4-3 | TGCGCCAGCAGCCAAAAGCCGGGACAGGGGGAGCAGTACTTC | CASSQKPGQGEQYF
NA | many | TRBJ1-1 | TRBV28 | TGTGCCAGCAGGAGCAGGGGAAAAGCTTTCTTT | CASRSRGKAFF
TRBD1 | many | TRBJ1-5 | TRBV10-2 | TGCGCCAGCAGTCGGGACAGCCGCAATCAGCCCCAGCATTTT | CASSRDSRNQPQHF
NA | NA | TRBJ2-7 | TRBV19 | TGTGCCAGTAGCGAAAATACGAAGACAGAGCAGTACTTC | CASSENTKTEQYF
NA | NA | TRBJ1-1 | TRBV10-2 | TGCGCCAGCAGCGGGGCCTTGGCTGAAGCTTTATTT | CASSGALAEALF
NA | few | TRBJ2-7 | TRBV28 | TGTGCCAGCGGAAACAAGGGGGGGGTCTACGAGCAGTACTTC | CASGNKGGVYEQYF
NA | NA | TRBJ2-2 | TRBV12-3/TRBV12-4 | TGTGCCAGCAGGGTCGGAAGGAACACCGGGGAGCTGTTTTTT | CASRVGRNTGELFF
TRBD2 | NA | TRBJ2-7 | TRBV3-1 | TGTGCCAGCAGCCAAGATCGCCTAGCGGGATGGAACGAGCAGTACTTC | CASSQDRLAGWNEQYF
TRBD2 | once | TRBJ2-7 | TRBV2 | TGTGCCAGCACCCGAAGCGGGAGCTCCTACGAGCAGTACTTC | CASTRSGSSYEQYF
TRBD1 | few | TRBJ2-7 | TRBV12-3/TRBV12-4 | TGTGCCAGCAGTTCGTGGGACAGGGGCTACGAGCAGTACTTC | CASSSWDRGYEQYF
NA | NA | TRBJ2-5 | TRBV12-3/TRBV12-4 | TGTGCCAGCAGTTTTCTGGCAGGAGCGTACCAAGAGACCCAGTACTTC | CASSFLAGAYQETQYF
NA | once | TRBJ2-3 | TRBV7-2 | TGTGCCAGCGCCCAAGGGCCCACAGATACGCAGTATTTT | CASAQGPTDTQYF
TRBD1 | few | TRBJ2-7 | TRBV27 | TGTGCCAGCAGGAAACAGGGGCCCTACGAGCAGTACTTC | CASRKQGPYEQYF
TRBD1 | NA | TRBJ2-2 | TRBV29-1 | TGCAGCGCATCGGGACAGGGCATCGGGGAGCTGTTTTTT | CSASGQGIGELFF
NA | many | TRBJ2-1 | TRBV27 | TGTGCCAGCAGTCCCCCCCAGACACTCTACAATGAGCAGTTCTTC | CASSPPQTLYNEQFF
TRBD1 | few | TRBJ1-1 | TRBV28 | TGTGCCAGCAGTCCTAGAGCCGGGACAGGGGACACTGAAGCTTTCTTT | CASSPRAGTGDTEAFF
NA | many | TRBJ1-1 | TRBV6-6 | TGTGCCAGCAGTTACTCGAAGAACACTGAAGCTTTCTTT | CASSYSKNTEAFF
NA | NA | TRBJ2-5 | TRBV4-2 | TGTGCCAGCAGCCAGGTTTCGGGTCCACAAGAGACCCAGTACTTC | CASSQVSGPQETQYF
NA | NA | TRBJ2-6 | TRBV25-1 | TGTGCCAGCAGTAATCTGGGGTCGGGGGCCAACGTCGTGACTTTC | CASSNLGSGANVVTF
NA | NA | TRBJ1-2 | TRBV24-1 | TGTGCCACCAGTGATTTGAATCGGGGGCGAGGTGGCTACACCTTT | CATSDLNRGRGGYTF
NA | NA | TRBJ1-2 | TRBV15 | TGTGCCACCAGCAGAGAAGGGTGCGGTTATGGCTACACCTTC | CATSREGCGYGYTF
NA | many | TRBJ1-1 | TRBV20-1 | TGCAGTGCTGGAACGTACACTGAAGCTTTCTTT | CSAGTYTEAFF
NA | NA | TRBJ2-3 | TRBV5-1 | TGCGCCAGCAGAGGACCGGGAACCCTCACGAATACGCAGTATTTT | CASRGPGTLTNTQYF
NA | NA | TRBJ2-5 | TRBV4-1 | TGCGCCAGCAGCCAAGAATTGGCGCGGTCCGGGGAGACCCAGTACTTC | CASSQELARSGETQYF
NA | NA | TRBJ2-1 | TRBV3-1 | TGTGCCAGCAGCCTAAGGGAACTTGAGCAGTTCTTC | CASSLRELEQFF
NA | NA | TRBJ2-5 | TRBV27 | TGTGCCAGCAGTCCCTTTGACGGTAGCTCCTACGGGCAGTACTTC | CASSPFDGSSYGQYF
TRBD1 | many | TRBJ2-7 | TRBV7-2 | TGTGCCAGCAGCTCATGGGACAGGGGGATCTACGAGCAGTACTTC | CASSSWDRGIYEQYF
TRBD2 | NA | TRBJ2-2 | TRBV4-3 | TGCGCCAGCAGCCAACTCTTTGCGCCGGGGGGCACCGGGGAGCTGTTTTTT | CASSQLFAPGGTGELFF
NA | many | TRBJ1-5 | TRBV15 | TGTGCCACCAGCAGGCTCGGGACGGTTAATCAGCCCCAGCATTTT | CATSRLGTVNQPQHF
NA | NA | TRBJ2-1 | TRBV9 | TGTGCCAGCAGCACCCACACAGCCTACAATGAGCAGTTCTTC | CASSTHTAYNEQFF
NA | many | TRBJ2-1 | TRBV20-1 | TGCAGTGCCCTCCGACCCGGTCGCGCCTACAATGAGCAGTTCTTC | CSALRPGRAYNEQFF
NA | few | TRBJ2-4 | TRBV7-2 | TGTGCCACGCATGACTCGACCGACAAAAACATTCAGTACTTC | CATHDSTDKNIQYF
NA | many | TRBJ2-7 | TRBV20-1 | TGCAGTGCTAGAGATGGGCCCTTCCACTCCGAGCAGTACTTC | CSARDGPFHSEQYF